Listed below are T cell receptor beta chains from one sample, sequenced in a study of T cell changes during pregnancy in multiple sclerosis. Produced via immunoSEQ multiplex PCR; TCRdb's table is partial and in-frame only. The table includes about 72,000 clones, about nine tenths detected once. This specimen was peripheral blood, taken in the third trimester of pregnancy. The receptor set was obtained from a female donor in good health, enrolled as a control in a pregnancy study. Each CDR3 is given with its conserved first and last residue. A D gene is named only where the DNA matches it firmly. Clone size appears in some rows only: once, few, many, or a class for an expanded clone.

V gene	clone size	J gene	D gene	CDR3 protein	CDR3 DNA
TRBV6-5	-	TRBJ2-1	TRBD2	CASSYRRASGRYEQFF	TGTGCCAGCAGTTACCGGCGGGCTAGCGGGAGGTATGAGCAGTTCTTC
TRBV14	-	TRBJ2-7	-	CASSQVGGIAFEQYF	TGTGCCAGCAGCCAAGTGGGCGGGATCGCATTCGAGCAGTACTTC
TRBV27	-	TRBJ2-5	-	CASSFGGPETQYF	TGTGCCAGCAGTTTTGGAGGGCCAGAGACCCAGTACTTC
TRBV2	-	TRBJ2-2	TRBD2	CASSPRGGRDTGELFF	TGTGCCAGCAGTCCCCGGGGGGGGCGGGACACCGGGGAGCTGTTTTTT
TRBV7-8	-	TRBJ1-6	-	CASTDIQGSSYNSPLHF	TGTGCCAGCACCGATATTCAGGGGTCCTCCTATAATTCACCCCTCCACTTT
TRBV11-2	-	TRBJ2-2	TRBD2	CASSFGREWTGELFF	TGTGCCAGCAGCTTTGGGAGGGAGTGGACCGGGGAGCTGTTTTTT
TRBV19	-	TRBJ1-2	-	CASSSPTTGDQFYGYTF	TGTGCCAGTAGTTCGCCGACCACAGGAGATCAATTCTATGGCTACACCTTC
TRBV27	-	TRBJ2-3	TRBD2	CASSTQREGVDTQYF	TGTGCCAGCAGTACACAGCGGGAGGGGGTTGATACGCAGTATTTT
TRBV6-1	-	TRBJ2-5	-	CASTPLKGLQETQYF	TGTGCCAGCACTCCACTTAAAGGACTCCAAGAGACCCAGTACTTC
TRBV29-1	-	TRBJ1-3	TRBD1	CSVTKTGLGNTIYF	TGCAGCGTGACCAAGACAGGGCTCGGAAACACCATATATTTT
TRBV5-1	once	TRBJ2-1	TRBD2	CASSLGGSGRALSEQFF	TGCGCCAGCAGCTTGGGGGGAAGCGGGAGGGCCCTTAGTGAGCAGTTCTTC
TRBV6-1	-	TRBJ2-1	-	CASSEIGWGRYNEQFF	TGTGCCAGCAGTGAAATCGGATGGGGCCGGTACAATGAGCAGTTCTTC
TRBV5-6	-	TRBJ2-7	TRBD1	CASSPRGRQGSSYEQYF	TGTGCCAGCAGCCCGAGGGGGCGACAGGGGAGCTCCTACGAGCAGTACTTC
TRBV9	-	TRBJ2-7	TRBD2	CASTAGANTYEQYF	TGTGCCAGCACGGCGGGAGCTAATACCTACGAGCAGTACTTC
TRBV7-8	-	TRBJ1-3	TRBD1	CASSSFTGGETNTIYF	TGTGCCAGCAGCTCGTTTACAGGGGGCGAGACGAACACCATATATTTT
TRBV9	-	TRBJ1-1	-	CASSVGDTEAFF	TGTGCCAGCAGCGTAGGAGACACTGAAGCTTTCTTT
TRBV5-1	-	TRBJ2-5	TRBD2	CASSLPGGETQYF	TGCGCCAGCAGCTTGCCGGGGGGAGAGACCCAGTACTTC
TRBV16	-	TRBJ2-7	-	CASSLNRAYEQYF	TGTGCCAGCAGCCTCAACAGGGCCTACGAGCAGTACTTC
TRBV6-5	once	TRBJ1-3	-	CASRKDRLSGNTIYF	TGTGCCAGCAGAAAAGACAGGCTCTCTGGAAACACCATATATTTT
TRBV27	once	TRBJ1-3	-	CASSLTASGNTIYF	TGTGCCAGCAGTCTGACAGCCTCTGGAAACACCATATATTTT